A selection of T cell receptor beta chains follows, all from one sample in a study of cytomegalovirus exposure and HLA in healthy donors. TCRdb's copy holds only in-frame clones and misses some; the assay was immunoSEQ multiplex PCR. The sample lists approximately 80,000 clones, roughly 73% occurring once. The sequenced sample consisted of PBMCs. The origin of the receptors is a woman aged 40 to 50 in good health and CMV-seropositive. Each CDR3 is given with its conserved first and last residue. The D gene is left open where the match is weak. A row's size may be missing; if present it is once, few, many or a size class.

D gene	V gene	J gene	clone size	CDR3 DNA	CDR3 protein
.	TRBV4-3	TRBJ2-1	.	TGCGCCAGCAGCCAAGGTGGGAGTTTAGGGAATGAGCAGTTCTTC	CASSQGGSLGNEQFF
TRBD1	TRBV7-9	TRBJ2-1	.	TGTGCCATCGGGACAGGGCATAATGAGCAGTTCTTC	CAIGTGHNEQFF
.	TRBV15	TRBJ1-1	.	TGTGCCACCAGCAGAGATTACAGCATGAACACTGAAGCTTTCTTT	CATSRDYSMNTEAFF
.	TRBV5-8	TRBJ1-5	.	TGTGCCAGCAGCTCGAAAGGAGCGGATCAGCCCCAGCATTTT	CASSSKGADQPQHF
TRBD2	TRBV7-8	TRBJ2-7	few	TGTGCCAGCAGCTTAGTGCCAGCGGGAGGCTACGAGCAGTACTTC	CASSLVPAGGYEQYF
.	TRBV25-1	TRBJ2-5	once	TGTGCCAGCAGTGAAATGCGAGTACAAGAGACCCAGTACTTC	CASSEMRVQETQYF
TRBD1	TRBV27	TRBJ2-5	.	TGTGCCAGCAGTTTCACTCCGGGACAGCGAGAAGAGACCCAGTACTTC	CASSFTPGQREETQYF
.	TRBV2	TRBJ2-4	few	TGTGCCAGCAGCTCCCAGGGGGGATCGACCATTCAGTACTTC	CASSSQGGSTIQYF
.	TRBV6-1	TRBJ2-2	.	TGTGCCAGCAGTGAGGAAATGACTAAGGCTCTTCCCGGGGAGCTGTTTTTT	CASSEEMTKALPGELFF
TRBD2	TRBV19	TRBJ2-3	.	TGTGCCAGTAGTATCGGGACTAGCGGGAGAGATACGCAGTATTTT	CASSIGTSGRDTQYF
TRBD2	TRBV4-1	TRBJ2-1	few	TGCGCCAGCAGCCAAGGGGCGGGAGCCACATATGAGCAGTTCTTC	CASSQGAGATYEQFF
.	TRBV4-1	TRBJ1-6	.	TGCGCCAGCAGCCAATCCGGCGGCGGCTATAATTCACCCCTCCACTTT	CASSQSGGGYNSPLHF
.	TRBV15	TRBJ1-4	.	TGTGCCACCAGCTCCCGAGACAACCGGGCCCGGGGTGAAAAACTGTTTTTT	CATSSRDNRARGEKLFF
.	TRBV7-9	TRBJ1-6	.	TGTGCCAGCAGCCACAGGACCCATGGCCATGATTCACCCCTCCACTTT	CASSHRTHGHDSPLHF
.	TRBV5-8	TRBJ1-1	.	TGTGCCAGCAGCTACCCCCGGGGGAGGGACACTGAAGCTTTCTTT	CASSYPRGRDTEAFF
.	TRBV30	TRBJ1-2	.	TGTGCCTGGAGTGTACTAATTCTCGAACCAGGGCGTAACTATGGCTACACCTTC	CAWSVLILEPGRNYGYTF
TRBD2	TRBV6-6	TRBJ2-1	.	TGTGCCAGCAGTCAGACTAGCAACTATGAGCAGTTCTTC	CASSQTSNYEQFF
.	TRBV7-9	TRBJ1-1	.	TGTGCCAGCAGACAACCCGGGACAAGGAACACTGAAGCTTTCTTT	CASRQPGTRNTEAFF
TRBD2	TRBV7-2	TRBJ2-1	.	TGTGCCAGCAGCGAGACTAGCGGGAGGTACAATGAGCAGTTCTTC	CASSETSGRYNEQFF
.	TRBV4-2	TRBJ1-6	.	TGTGCCAGCAGCCAAGATTCCGCAGGCCTTCTTTCACCCCTCCACTTT	CASSQDSAGLLSPLHF
TRBD1	TRBV27	TRBJ1-5	once	TGTGCCAGCAGTTTAACCAGGGGGAATCAGCCCCAGCATTTT	CASSLTRGNQPQHF
TRBD1	TRBV4-1	TRBJ1-1	.	TGCGCCAGCAGCCAAGAGGGCGGACAGGGCCGCGGGGCTTTCTTT	CASSQEGGQGRGAFF
TRBD1	TRBV7-2	TRBJ1-4	once	TGTGCCAGCAGCTTAGACGTCAGGGGGAATGAAAAACTGTTTTTT	CASSLDVRGNEKLFF
TRBD2	TRBV6-5	TRBJ2-7	.	TGTGCCAGCAGTTATGGCGGGGGGTACTACGAGCAGTACTTC	CASSYGGGYYEQYF